Listed below are T cell receptor beta chains from one sample, sequenced in a study of CXCR3-negative and CXCR3-positive naive CD8 T cells. TCRdb reprocessed the 5' RACE reads, keeping one entry per CDR3 protein, no DNA. Its clone listing holds 55,000 to 70,000 distinct CDR3 sequences. The sequencing input was memory CD8+ T cells from blood. These receptors were obtained from a human donor in good health. Some clones in this sample may be carry-over from other donors' samples. CDR3s include the opening cysteine and the closing phenylalanine or tryptophan.

V gene	J gene	CDR3 protein
TRBV30	TRBJ2-7	CAWRGLTSSYEQYF
TRBV28	TRBJ2-7	CASTLVLGPGNYEQYF
TRBV11-2	TRBJ1-2	CASSFAGGSNYGYTF
TRBV9	TRBJ1-1	CASSGGGATEAFF
TRBV21-1	TRBJ2-1	CASGLGLAFYNEQFF
TRBV6-4	TRBJ2-2	CASSERADTGELFF
TRBV28	TRBJ1-3	CASSILEEDTIYF
TRBV27	TRBJ2-7	CASRYRALSYEQYF
TRBV9	TRBJ2-7	CASSVGTGTYEQYF
TRBV28	TRBJ2-7	CASTAAASYEQYF
TRBV6-2/TRBV6-3	TRBJ1-1	CASSYGDYTEAFF
TRBV4-1	TRBJ1-4	CASSQEGDEKLFF
TRBV7-9	TRBJ2-5	CASSLGAVGQETQYF
TRBV4-1	TRBJ2-7	CASSQDADYEQYF
TRBV28	TRBJ2-7	CASSPGQGYEQYF
TRBV6-5	TRBJ1-4	CASSALQGRDEKLFF
TRBV21-1	TRBJ1-1	CASSRRQYPNTEAFF
TRBV28	TRBJ2-2	CAGRHQNTGELFF
TRBV6-2/TRBV6-3	TRBJ2-5	CASSYGIAGGQETQYF
TRBV28	TRBJ1-2	CASSWGTAYGYTF